Each of the 11 T cell receptor beta chains below was sequenced from the same sample in a study of blood T cells in healthy people across ages. Together with a sample-barcoded 5' primer, a J-beta primer mix was included in a second PCR lasting 7 to 11 cycles. TCRdb reprocessed the 5' RACE reads with MiXCR, giving one entry per CDR3 protein. The sample consists of some 1,500,000 distinct CDR3 sequences, 42% of them appearing once. Sequenced input: blood. The source is a woman younger than 30 in good health.

This sequence joins TRBV5-1 and TRBJ2-1, with D perhaps TRBD1 (5 bases). Trimming shortened V by 2 bases and J by 2 bases, and 11 bases separated the two germline ends. Per germline, CDR1 SGHRS and CDR2 YFSETQ. This CDR3 is built from 15 residues. CDR3: CASSFLDNPYNEQFF. CDR3 DNA sequence: TGCGCCAGCAGCTTCCTGGACAACCCCTACAATGAGCAGTTCTTC. The whole variable domain, remainder taken from reference TRBV5-1 and TRBJ2-1, is KAGVTQTPRYLIKTRGQQVTLSCSPISGHRSVSWYQQTPGQGLQFLFEYFSETQRNKGNFPGRFSGRQFSNSRSEMNVSTLELGDSALYLCASSFLDNPYNEQFFGPGTRLTVL.

This chain uses TRBV20-1 with TRBJ2-3, with 9 bases fitting TRBD2. Germline loops: CDR1 DFQATT, CDR2 SNEGSKA (reference sequence). The length of the CDR3 is 17 residues. The V gene end was trimmed by 5 bases and the J gene end by 4 bases; junction bases not matched to a gene: 16. The CDR3 bases are TGCAGTGCTGAACCGAGACTAGCGGATTTAAGCGCAGATACGCAGTATTTT. As protein: CSAEPRLADLSADTQYF.

This clonotype appeared once. The chain links TRBV29-1 to TRBJ1-2, with unresolved D. The CDR3 is made up of 16 amino acids. Germline V lookup: CDR1 SQVTM, CDR2 ANQGSEA. V lost 6 bases, J lost 6 bases, and 26 bases lay in between. The CDR3 DNA is TGCAGCGTCGGAACCGGGAGGGCGAACAACGAAAATGGCTACACCTTC. The encoded protein is CSVGTGRANNENGYTF.

This clonotype was detected a few times. The chain has TRBV12-3 or TRBV12-4 and TRBJ1-1; the match to TRBD1 covers 8 bases. This CDR3 contains 13 residues. V was pared by 3 bases and J by 7 bases, with 4 bases of the junction left unmatched. The CDR3: CASSLTGDLEAFF. The DNA of the CDR3 is TGTGCCAGCAGTTTGACAGGGGACCTTGAAGCTTTCTTT.

This chain joins TRBV4-3 and TRBJ2-2; D unresolved. Per the germline V gene, CDR1 is LGHNA and CDR2 is YSLEER. The CDR3 length is 14 residues. Trimming cost V 4 bases and J 4 bases, with 10 bases left between them. This CDR3 is CASSLLGPTGELFF. CDR3 DNA: TGCGCCAGCAGCCTCCTAGGGCCCACCGGGGAGCTGTTTTTT.

This chain joins TRBV12-3 or TRBV12-4 and TRBJ2-3; 12 nucleotides agree with TRBD2. V shed 6 bases and J 2 bases; nucleotides not matched to a gene: 12. This CDR3 spans 18 amino acids. The DNA of the CDR3 is TGTGCCAGCAGCCATTCCACTGGACTAGCGGGGTCCACAGATACGCAGTATTTT. The encoded protein is CASSHSTGLAGSTDTQYF.

J is TRBJ2-4 and V is TRBV4-1, with a weak D call TRBD2 (6 bases). Germline V gene data show CDR1 as MGHRA and CDR2 as YSYEKL. Trimming stripped 0 bases from V and 2 bases from J, with 23 bases between. The CDR3 loop spans 20 amino acids. The CDR3 sequence: CASSQEGLVGGAPSKNIQYF. CDR3 sequence (DNA): TGCGCCAGCAGCCAAGAAGGATTGGTAGGAGGGGCCCCCTCCAAAAACATTCAGTACTTC.

Many counts were recorded for this clonotype. V usage is TRBV29-1 and J usage is TRBJ2-7, with 10 bases matching TRBD2. In germline, CDR1 is SQVTM, CDR2 ANQGSEA. V lost 7 bases to trimming and J lost 5 bases; unmatched junction nucleotides: 2. The CDR3 runs to 11 residues. CDR3 residues: CSAGLADEQYF. The CDR3 DNA sequence: TGCAGCGCCGGACTAGCGGACGAGCAGTACTTC.

The chain employs TRBV14 and TRBJ1-2, with D unresolved. This CDR3 contains 13 residues. Trimming removed 1 base from V and 4 bases from J, with 7 bases in between. CDR1 is SGHDN, CDR2 FVKESK, per germline. CDR3 region: CASSQGALYGYTF. CDR3 nucleotide sequence: TGTGCCAGCAGCCAAGGGGCACTCTATGGCTACACCTTC.

This chain connects TRBV20-1 to TRBJ1-2; 10 bases are a match to TRBD1. The CDR3 spans 14 residues. Germline loops: CDR1 DFQATT, CDR2 SNEGSKA (reference sequence). After removal of 6 bases from V and 6 bases from J, the junction contained 10 bases not matched to a gene. The CDR3 DNA sequence: TGCAGTGCGCCGGGACAGGGGCTTCGCAATGGCTACACCTTC. It is translated as CSAPGQGLRNGYTF.

The chain couples TRBV20-1 to TRBJ2-4, with a tentative D call TRBD2 (5 bases). Germline V gene sequence: CDR1 DFQATT, CDR2 SNEGSKA (reference sequence). V dropped 5 bases and J dropped 9 bases, with 23 bases sitting between them. The CDR3 runs to 15 residues. The CDR3 region has the DNA TGCAGTGCTGGACCCCGGGTCTCGGGGTATGGCATTCAGTACTTC. It translates to CSAGPRVSGYGIQYF.